This T cell receptor beta chain is drawn from a study of T cells in Graves' hyperthyroidism and ophthalmopathy. TCR beta CDR3 sequences were amplified from RNA transcripts. The HTBI primer set drove a first-round RT-PCR of the TCR CDR3. TCRdb passed the multiplex PCR reads through MiXCR, listing each CDR3 protein once. The repertoire holds approximately 600,000 distinct CDR3 sequences, roughly 20% seen once, with approximately 30% in the top ten. Using around 10 ml of fresh peripheral blood, PBMCs were prepared. This clonotype was detected a few times. V lost 2 bases, J lost 3 bases, and 11 bases lay in between. The CDR3 has 15 residues. Germline V gives CDR1 KGHSH, CDR2 LQKENI.

This clonotype originated in a man aged 25 to 40 with Graves' ophthalmopathy. The specimen was blood. This rearrangement joins TRBV18 to TRBJ1-5; no definite D call. Written as DNA, the CDR3 is TGTGCCAGCTCACCAAGGAAGGCGGACAATCAGCCCCAGCATTTT. It is translated as CASSPRKADNQPQHF.